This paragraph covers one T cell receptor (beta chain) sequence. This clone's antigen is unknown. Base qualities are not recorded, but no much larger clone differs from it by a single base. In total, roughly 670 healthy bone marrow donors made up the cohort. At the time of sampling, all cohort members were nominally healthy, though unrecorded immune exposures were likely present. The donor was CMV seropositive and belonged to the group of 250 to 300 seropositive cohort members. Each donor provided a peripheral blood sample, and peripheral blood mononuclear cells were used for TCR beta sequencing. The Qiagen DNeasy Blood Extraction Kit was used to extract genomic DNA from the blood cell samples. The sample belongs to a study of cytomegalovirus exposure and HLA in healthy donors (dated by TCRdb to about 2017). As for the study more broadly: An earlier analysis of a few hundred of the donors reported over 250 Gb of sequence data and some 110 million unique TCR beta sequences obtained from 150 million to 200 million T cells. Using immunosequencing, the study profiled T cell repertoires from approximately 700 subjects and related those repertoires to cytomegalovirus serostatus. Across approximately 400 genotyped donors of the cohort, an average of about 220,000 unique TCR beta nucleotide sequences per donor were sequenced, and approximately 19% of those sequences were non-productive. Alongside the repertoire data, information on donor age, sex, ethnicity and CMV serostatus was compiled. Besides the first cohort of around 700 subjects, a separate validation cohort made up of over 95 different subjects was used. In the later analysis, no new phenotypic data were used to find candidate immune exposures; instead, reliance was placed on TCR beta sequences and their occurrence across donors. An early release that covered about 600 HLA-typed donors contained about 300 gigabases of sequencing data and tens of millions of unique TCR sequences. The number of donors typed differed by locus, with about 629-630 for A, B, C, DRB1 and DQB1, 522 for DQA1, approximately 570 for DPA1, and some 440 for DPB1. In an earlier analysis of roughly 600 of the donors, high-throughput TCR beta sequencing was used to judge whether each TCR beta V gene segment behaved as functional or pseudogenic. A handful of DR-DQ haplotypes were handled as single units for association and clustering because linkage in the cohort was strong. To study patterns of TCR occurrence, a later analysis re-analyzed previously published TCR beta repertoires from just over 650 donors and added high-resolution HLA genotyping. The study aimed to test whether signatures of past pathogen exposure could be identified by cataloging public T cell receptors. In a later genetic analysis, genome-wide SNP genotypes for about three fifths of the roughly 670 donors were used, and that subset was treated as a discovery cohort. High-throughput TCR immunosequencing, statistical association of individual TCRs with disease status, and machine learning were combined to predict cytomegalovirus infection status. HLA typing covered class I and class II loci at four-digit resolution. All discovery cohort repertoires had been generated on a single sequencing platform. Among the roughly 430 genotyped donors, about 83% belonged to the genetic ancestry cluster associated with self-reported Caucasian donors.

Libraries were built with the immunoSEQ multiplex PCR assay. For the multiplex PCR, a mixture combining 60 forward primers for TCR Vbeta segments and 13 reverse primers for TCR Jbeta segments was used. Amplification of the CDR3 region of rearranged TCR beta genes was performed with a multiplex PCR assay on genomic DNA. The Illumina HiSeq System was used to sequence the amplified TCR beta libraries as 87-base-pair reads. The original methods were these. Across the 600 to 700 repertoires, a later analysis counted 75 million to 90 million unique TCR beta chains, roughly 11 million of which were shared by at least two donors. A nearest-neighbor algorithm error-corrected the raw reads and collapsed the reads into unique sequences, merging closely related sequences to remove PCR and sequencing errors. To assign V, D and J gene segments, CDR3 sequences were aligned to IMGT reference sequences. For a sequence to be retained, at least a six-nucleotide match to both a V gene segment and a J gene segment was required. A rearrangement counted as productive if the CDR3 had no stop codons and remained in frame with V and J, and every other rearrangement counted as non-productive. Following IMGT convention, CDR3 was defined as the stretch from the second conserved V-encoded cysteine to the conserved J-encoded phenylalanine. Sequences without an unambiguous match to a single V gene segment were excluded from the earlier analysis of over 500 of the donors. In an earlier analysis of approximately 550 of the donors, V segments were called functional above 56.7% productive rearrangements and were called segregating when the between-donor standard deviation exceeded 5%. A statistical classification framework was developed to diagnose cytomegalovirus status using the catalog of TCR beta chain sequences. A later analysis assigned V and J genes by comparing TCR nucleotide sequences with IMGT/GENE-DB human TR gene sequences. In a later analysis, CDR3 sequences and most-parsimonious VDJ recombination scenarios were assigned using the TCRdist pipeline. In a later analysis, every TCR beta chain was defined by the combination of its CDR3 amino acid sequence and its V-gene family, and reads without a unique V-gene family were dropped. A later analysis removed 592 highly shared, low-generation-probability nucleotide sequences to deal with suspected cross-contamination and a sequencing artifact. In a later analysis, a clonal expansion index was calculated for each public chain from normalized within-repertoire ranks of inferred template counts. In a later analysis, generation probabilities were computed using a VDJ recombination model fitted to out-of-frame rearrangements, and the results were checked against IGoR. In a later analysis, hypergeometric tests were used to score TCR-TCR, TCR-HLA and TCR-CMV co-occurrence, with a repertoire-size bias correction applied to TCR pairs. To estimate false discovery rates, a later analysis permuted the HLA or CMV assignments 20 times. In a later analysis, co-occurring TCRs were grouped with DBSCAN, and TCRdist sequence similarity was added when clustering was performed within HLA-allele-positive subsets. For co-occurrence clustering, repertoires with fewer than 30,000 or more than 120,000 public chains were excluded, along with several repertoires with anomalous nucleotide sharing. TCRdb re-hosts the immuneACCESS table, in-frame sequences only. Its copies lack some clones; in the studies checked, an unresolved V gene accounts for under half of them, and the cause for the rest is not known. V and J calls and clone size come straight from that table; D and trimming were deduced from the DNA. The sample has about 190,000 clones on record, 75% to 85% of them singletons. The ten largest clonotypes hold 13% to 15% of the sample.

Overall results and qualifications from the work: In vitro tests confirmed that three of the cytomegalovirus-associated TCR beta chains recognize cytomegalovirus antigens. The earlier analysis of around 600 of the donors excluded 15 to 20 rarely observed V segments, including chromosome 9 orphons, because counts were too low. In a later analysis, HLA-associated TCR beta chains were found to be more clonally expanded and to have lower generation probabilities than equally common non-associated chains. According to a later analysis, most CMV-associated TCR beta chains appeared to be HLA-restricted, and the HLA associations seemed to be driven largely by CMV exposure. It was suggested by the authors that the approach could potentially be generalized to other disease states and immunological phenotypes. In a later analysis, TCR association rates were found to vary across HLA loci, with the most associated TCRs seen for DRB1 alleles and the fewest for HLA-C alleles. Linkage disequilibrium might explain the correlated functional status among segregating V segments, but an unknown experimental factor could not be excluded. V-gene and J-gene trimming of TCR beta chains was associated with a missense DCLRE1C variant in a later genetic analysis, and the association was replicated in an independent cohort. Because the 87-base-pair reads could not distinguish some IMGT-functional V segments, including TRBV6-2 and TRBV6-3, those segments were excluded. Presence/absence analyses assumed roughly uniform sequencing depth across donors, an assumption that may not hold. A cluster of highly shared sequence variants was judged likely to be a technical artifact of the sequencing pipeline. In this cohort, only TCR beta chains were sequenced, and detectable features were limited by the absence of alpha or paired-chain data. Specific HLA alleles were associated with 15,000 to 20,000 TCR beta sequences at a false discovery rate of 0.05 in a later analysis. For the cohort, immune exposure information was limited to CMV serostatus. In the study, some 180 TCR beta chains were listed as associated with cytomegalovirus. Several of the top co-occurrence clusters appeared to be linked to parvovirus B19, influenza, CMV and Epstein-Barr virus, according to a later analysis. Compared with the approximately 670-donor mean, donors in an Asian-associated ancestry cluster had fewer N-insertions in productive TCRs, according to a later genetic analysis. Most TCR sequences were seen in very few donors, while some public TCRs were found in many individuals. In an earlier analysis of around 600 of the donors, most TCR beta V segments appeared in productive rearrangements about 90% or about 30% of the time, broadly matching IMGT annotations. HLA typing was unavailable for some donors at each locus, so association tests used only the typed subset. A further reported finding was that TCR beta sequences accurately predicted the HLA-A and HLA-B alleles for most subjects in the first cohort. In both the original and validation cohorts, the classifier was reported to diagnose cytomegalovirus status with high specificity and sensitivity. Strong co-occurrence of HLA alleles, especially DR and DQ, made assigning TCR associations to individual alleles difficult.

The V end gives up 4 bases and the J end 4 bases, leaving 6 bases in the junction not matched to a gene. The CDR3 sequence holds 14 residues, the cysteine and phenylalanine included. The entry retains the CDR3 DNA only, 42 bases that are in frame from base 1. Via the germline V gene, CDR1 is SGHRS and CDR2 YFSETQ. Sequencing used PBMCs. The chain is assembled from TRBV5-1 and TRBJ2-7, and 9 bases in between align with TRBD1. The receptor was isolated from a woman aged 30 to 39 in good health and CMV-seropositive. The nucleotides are TGCGCCAGCAGCCTCCGGGACAGGGCGTACGAGCAGTACTTC. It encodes CASSLRDRAYEQYF.